Included here is one TCR beta chain sequence, with context. Its antigen is still unknown. The sample belongs to a study of tumor-infiltrating lymphocytes in localized non-small cell lung cancer. Points from the study as a whole: Different pieces of the same tissue went to different assays, confounding technical variation with intratumor heterogeneity. Recurrence-free survival showed no association with tumor T-cell fraction.

Germline V gives CDR1 SGHNT, CDR2 YENEEA. With 0 bases removed from V and 4 bases from J, the gap between germline ends came to 14 bases. CDR3 length: 16 residues. The data were produced by immunoSEQ multiplex PCR, yet TCRdb's version contains in-frame clones alone and is incomplete. The sample has 20,000 or so clones; roughly 66% are singletons. Source material: lung tumor tissue. The rearrangement joins TRBV11-3 to TRBJ2-3; D assignment may be TRBD1 or TRBD2 (6 bases each). This receptor was taken from a human donor with non-small cell lung cancer. This CDR3 is CASSLDPLGGADTQYF. CDR3 nucleotides: TGTGCCAGCAGCTTAGACCCACTCGGGGGCGCAGATACGCAGTATTTT.